Sequencing of this T cell receptor beta chain was carried out in a study of CD8 T cells in Susac syndrome. Reverse transcription used about 0.5 to 1 ug RNA and random hexamers. TCR beta CDR3 was amplified by immunoSEQ multiplex PCR. This amplification extended across 54 Vbeta and 13 Jbeta segments. TCRdb independently ran MiXCR on the immunoSEQ multiplex PCR reads; one entry per CDR3 protein. The sample records about 160,000 distinct CDR3 sequences, around 96% being singletons. Blood CD8+ and CD4+ T cells underwent high-throughput TCR beta sequencing. This CDR3 contains 13 residues. V lost 3 bases and J lost 6; bases outside the gene matches: 3. CDR1 and CDR2 from the germline V gene are DFQATT and SNEGSKA (reference sequence).

Sequences were obtained from CD4+ T cells from PBMCs. This chain joins TRBV20-1 and TRBJ2-4, with 9 bases fitting TRBD2. This clonotype originated in a human donor with Susac syndrome. CDR3 sequence (DNA): TGCAGTGCTAGTCGCGGGAGGGGAAACATTCAGTACTTC. Its translation: CSASRGRGNIQYF.